Described below is a single T cell receptor (beta chain) sequence and its context. The antigen it binds to is not known. No base qualities exist here, and no much larger clone lies one base off it. The sample comes from a study of blood T cell repertoires in COVID-19 (TCRdb year 2020). The study in broad terms: Samples covering the acute and convalescent phases of COVID-19 were provided by collaborators in the United States, Italy and Spain. The material from the prospective study consisted of cDNA or gDNA derived from T cells, B-cell-depleted T cells, or PBMCs. Subjects who had been exposed to COVID-19, were actively infected with it, or had recovered from it provided the deeply sampled blood TCRbeta repertoires that made up the dataset. A freely available public database, intended as a resource for researchers studying the immune response to SARS-CoV-2, is where the repertoires were released. Samples came from the ongoing ImmuneRACE study (first 160 participants) plus 1,254 subjects from 6 global collaborators. Sample metadata almost always included a de-identified subject ID, COVID-19 status, age in years and sex. Where HLA class I and class II types were available, the types were taken from metadata supplied by the sample provider, not from assay-based typing. General conclusions and limits of the study: The amount of clinical and demographic metadata varied by source and participant and was provided uncurated.

TCRbeta CDR3 regions were amplified from genomic DNA by means of the immunoSEQ Assay, a bias-controlled multiplex PCR. On the study's bioinformatics: The number of nucleated cells in each sample was estimated by amplification of reference gene primers within the assay. Sequence reads were collapsed and filtered to measure the absolute abundance of every unique TCRbeta CDR3 rearrangement. Productive Simpson clonality was computed per sample as the square root of Simpson's diversity index over productive rearrangements. TCRdb limited this immuneACCESS table to in-frame rearrangements with V and J called. A share of clones is missing; checked studies link under half to unresolved V genes, and the rest is unexplained. That table supplies the V and J calls and clone size; D and trimming were determined from the DNA. This sample comprises over 400,000 clones, 80% to 90% of them detected only once. The ten largest clonotypes hold 1.4% to 1.5% of the sample.

The junction shows trimming of 3 bases on V and 2 bases on J, plus 10 bases between the germline ends. Its CDR3 holds 14 amino acids, cysteine through phenylalanine. CDR3 DNA only is kept here, 42 bases in frame from base 1. Via the germline V gene, CDR1 is SNHLY and CDR2 FYNNEI. The collaborating institutions used their own protocols to collect whole blood in K2EDTA tubes. For TCRbeta analysis, collaborator samples were shipped as frozen whole blood, as isolated PBMCs, or as DNA extracted from either sample type. The chain is encoded by TRBV2 joined to TRBJ2-5, with a tentative D gene TRBD2 over 6 matching bases. The clonotype originates from a woman younger than 45 with active or convalescent COVID-19. Sequencing used peripheral blood. The nucleotides read TGTGCCAGCAGTGAGGGAGGACTTCAAGAGACCCAGTACTTC. Its coded protein is CASSEGGLQETQYF.